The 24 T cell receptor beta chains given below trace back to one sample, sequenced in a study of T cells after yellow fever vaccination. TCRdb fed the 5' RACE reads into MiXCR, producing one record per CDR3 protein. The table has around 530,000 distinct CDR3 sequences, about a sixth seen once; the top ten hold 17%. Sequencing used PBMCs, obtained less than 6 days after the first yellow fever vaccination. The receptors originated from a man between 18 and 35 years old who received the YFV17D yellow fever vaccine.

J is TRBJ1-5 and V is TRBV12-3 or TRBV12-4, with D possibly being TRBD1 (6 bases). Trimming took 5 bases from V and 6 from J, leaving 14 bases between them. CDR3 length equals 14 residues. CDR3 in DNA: TGTGCCAGCAGTACAGGGTTGGAATTTCAGCCCCAGCATTTT. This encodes CASSTGLEFQPQHF.

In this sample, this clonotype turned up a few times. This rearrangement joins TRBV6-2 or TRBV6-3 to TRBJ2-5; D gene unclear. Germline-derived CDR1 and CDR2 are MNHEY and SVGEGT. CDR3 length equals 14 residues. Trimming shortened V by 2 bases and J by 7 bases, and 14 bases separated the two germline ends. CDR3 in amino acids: CASSYPTRSPTQYF. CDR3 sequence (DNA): TGTGCCAGCAGTTACCCGACTCGTTCCCCGACCCAGTACTTC.

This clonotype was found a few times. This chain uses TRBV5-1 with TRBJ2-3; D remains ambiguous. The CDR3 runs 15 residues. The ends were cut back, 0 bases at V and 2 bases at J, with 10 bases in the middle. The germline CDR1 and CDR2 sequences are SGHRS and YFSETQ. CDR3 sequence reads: CASSLAIGYTDTQYF. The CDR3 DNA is TGCGCCAGCAGCTTGGCCATAGGGTACACAGATACGCAGTATTTT. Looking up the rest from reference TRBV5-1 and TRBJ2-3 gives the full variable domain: KAGVTQTPRYLIKTRGQQVTLSCSPISGHRSVSWYQQTPGQGLQFLFEYFSETQRNKGNFPGRFSGRQFSNSRSEMNVSTLELGDSALYLCASSLAIGYTDTQYFGPGTRLTVL.

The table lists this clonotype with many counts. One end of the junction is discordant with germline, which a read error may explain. The CDR3 DNA reads TGCGCCAGCAGTCCAGGGACCTACGAGCAGTACTTC. It is translated as CASSPGTYEQYF. The chain couples TRBV18 to TRBJ2-7; D possibly corresponds to TRBD1 (5 bases). Germline loops: CDR1 KGHSH, CDR2 LQKENI. The CDR3 loop spans 12 amino acids.

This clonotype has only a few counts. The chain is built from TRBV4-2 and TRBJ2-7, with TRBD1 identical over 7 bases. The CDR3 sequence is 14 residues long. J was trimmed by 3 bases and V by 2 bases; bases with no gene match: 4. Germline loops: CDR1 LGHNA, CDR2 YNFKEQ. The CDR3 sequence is CASSQTTGYYEQYF. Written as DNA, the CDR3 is TGTGCCAGCAGCCAAACGACAGGGTACTACGAGCAGTACTTC.

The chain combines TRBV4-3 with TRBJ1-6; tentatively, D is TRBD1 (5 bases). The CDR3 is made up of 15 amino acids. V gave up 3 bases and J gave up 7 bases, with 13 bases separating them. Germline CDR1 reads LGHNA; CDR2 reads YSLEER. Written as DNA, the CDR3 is TGCGCCAGCAGCCACAGACAGCTTCTGAATTCACCCCTCCACTTT. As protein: CASSHRQLLNSPLHF.

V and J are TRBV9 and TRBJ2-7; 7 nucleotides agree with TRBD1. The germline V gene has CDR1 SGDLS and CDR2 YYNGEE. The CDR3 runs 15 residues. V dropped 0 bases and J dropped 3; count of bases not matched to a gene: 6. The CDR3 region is CASSVDTGQHYEQYF. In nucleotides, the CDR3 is TGTGCCAGCAGCGTAGATACGGGACAGCACTACGAGCAGTACTTC.

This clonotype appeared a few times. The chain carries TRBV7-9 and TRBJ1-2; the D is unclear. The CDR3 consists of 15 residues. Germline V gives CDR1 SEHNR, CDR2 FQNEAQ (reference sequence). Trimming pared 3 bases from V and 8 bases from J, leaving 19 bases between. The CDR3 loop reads CASSFLIGPKMGYTF. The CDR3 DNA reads TGTGCCAGCAGCTTTTTGATCGGTCCGAAGATGGGCTACACCTTC.

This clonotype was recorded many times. The CDR3 region is CASSHHASSDEQYV. The CDR3 DNA follows: TGTGCCAGCAGTCACCATGCTAGTTCTGACGAGCAGTACGTC. The chain employs TRBV6-2 or TRBV6-3 and TRBJ2-7; no definite D call. The germline V gene has CDR1 MNHEY and CDR2 SVGEGT. V lost 5 bases, J lost 5 bases, and 16 bases lay in between. This CDR3 spans 14 amino acids.

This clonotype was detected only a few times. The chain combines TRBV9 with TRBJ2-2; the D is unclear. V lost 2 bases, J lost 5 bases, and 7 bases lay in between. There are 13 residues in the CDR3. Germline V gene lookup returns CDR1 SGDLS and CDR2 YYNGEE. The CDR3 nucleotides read TGTGCCAGCAGCGTTTGGGGAACCGGGGAGCTGTTTTTT. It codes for CASSVWGTGELFF.

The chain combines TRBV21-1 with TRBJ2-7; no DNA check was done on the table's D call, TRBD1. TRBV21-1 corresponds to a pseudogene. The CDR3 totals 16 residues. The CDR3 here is CASSNPRRDRGNEQYF. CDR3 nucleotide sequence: TGTGCCAGCAGCAACCCCCGCCGGGACAGGGGTAACGAGCAGTACTTC.

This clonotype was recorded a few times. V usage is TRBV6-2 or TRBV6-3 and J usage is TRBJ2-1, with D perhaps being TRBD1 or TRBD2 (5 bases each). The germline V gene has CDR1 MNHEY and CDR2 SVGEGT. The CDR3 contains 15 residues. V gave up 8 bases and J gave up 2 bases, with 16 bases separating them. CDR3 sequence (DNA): TGTGCCAGCGGTAAGGGGAGCGATGCCTACAATGAGCAGTTCTTC. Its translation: CASGKGSDAYNEQFF.

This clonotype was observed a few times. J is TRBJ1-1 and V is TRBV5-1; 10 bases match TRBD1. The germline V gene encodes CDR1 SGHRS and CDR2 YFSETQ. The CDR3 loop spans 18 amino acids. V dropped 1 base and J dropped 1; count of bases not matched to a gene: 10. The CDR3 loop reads CASSLRPPGQGKNTEAFF. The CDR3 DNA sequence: TGCGCCAGCAGCTTGCGCCCCCCGGGACAGGGGAAGAACACTGAAGCTTTCTTT.

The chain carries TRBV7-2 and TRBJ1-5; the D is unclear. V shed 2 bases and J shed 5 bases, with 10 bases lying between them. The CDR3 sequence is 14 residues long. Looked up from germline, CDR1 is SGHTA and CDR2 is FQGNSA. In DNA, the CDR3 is TGTGCCAGCAGCTTATACTTCGCCGATCAGCCCCAGCATTTT. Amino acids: CASSLYFADQPQHF.

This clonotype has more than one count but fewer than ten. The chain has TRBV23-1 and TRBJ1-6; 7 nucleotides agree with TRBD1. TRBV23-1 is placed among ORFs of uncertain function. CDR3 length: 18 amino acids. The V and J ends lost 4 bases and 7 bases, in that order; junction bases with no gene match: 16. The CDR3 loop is CASSRCKSPQGDNSPLHF. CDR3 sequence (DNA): TGCGCCAGCAGTCGCTGCAAATCACCCCAGGGGGACAATTCACCCCTCCACTTT.

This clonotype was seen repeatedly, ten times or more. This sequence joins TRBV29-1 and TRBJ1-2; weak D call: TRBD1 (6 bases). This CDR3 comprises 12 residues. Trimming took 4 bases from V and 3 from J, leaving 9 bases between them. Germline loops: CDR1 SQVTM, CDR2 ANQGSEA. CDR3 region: CSVVGGDYGYTF. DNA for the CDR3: TGCAGCGTTGTAGGGGGGGACTATGGCTACACCTTC.

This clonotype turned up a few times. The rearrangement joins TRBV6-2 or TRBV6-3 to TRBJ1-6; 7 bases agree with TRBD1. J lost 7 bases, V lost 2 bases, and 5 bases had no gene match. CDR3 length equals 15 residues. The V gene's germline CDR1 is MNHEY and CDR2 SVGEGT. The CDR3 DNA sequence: TGTGCCAGCAGTTACGGGACAGCGGGGAATTCACCCCTCCACTTT. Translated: CASSYGTAGNSPLHF.

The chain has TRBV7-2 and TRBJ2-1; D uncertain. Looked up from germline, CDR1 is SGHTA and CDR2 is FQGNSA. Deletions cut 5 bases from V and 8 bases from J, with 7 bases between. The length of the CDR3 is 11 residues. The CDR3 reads CASSPPHEQFF. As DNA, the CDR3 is TGTGCCAGCAGCCCCCCACATGAGCAGTTCTTC. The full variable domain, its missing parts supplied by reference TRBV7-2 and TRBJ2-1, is GAGVSQSPSNKVTEKGKDVELRCDPISGHTALYWYRQSLGQGLEFLIYFQGNSAPDKSGLPSDRFSAERTGGSVSTLTIQRTQQEDSAVYLCASSPPHEQFFGPGTRLTVL.

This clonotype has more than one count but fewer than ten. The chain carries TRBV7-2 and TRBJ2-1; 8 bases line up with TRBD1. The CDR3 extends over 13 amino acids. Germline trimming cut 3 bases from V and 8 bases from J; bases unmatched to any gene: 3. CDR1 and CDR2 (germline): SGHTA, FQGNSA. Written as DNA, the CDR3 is TGTGCCAGCAGCTTCGGGACAGGAGATGAGCAGTTCTTC. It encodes CASSFGTGDEQFF.

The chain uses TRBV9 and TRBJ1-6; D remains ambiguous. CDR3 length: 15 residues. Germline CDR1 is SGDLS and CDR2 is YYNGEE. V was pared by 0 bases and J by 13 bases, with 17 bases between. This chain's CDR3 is CASSVVPEFASPLHF. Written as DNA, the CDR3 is TGTGCCAGCAGCGTAGTACCGGAATTCGCGTCCCCCCTCCACTTT.

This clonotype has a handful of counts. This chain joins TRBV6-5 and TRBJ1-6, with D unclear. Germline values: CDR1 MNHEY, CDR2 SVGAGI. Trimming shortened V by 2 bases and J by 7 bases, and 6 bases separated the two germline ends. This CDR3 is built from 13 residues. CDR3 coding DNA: TGTGCCAGCAGTTACGCAGCCAATTCACCCCTCCACTTT. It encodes CASSYAANSPLHF.

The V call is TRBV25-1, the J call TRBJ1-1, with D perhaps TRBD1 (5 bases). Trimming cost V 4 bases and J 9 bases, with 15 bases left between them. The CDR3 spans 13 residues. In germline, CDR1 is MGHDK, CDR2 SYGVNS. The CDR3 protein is CASSGISREKAFF. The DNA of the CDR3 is TGTGCCAGCAGTGGAATATCCAGGGAGAAAGCTTTCTTT.

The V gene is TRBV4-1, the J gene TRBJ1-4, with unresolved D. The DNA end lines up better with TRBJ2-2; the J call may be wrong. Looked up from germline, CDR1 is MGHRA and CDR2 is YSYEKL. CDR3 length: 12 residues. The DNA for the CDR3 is TGCGCCAGCAGCCAAGAGGCGGCGGAGCTGTTTTTT. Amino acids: CASSQEAAELFF.

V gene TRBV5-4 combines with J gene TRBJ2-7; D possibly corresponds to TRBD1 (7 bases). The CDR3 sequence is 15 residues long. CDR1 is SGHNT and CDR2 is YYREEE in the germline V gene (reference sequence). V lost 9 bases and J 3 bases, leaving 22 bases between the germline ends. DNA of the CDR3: TGTGCCATGCACCTCGGGGCAGGGGGAGGCTACGAGCAGTACTTC. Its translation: CAMHLGAGGGYEQYF.